These 11 T cell receptor beta chains were sequenced from one sample in a study of blood T cell repertoires in COVID-19. The repertoire was sequenced with immunoSEQ multiplex PCR; TCRdb's copy has only in-frame clones and lacks some. The sample comprises 200,000 to 300,000 clones, around nine tenths of which are singletons, and roughly 8.6% rests with the top ten. The sequenced sample consisted of PBMCs or T cells enriched from blood (not recorded which). Receptors originate from a man in his forties who had recovered from COVID-19.

This clone came up many times. This chain uses TRBV4-1 with TRBJ1-3; D gene uncertain. The CDR3 is 14 amino acids. CDR1 and CDR2 from the germline V gene are MGHRA and YSYEKL. V was trimmed by 7 bases and J by 0 bases, leaving 10 bases between them. The CDR3 DNA follows: TGCGCCAGCACCGGGGTAGGCTCTGGAAACACCATATATTTT. It is translated as CASTGVGSGNTIYF.

The rearrangement joins TRBV11-3 to TRBJ1-6; D gene unclear. The CDR3 consists of 13 residues. Trimming cost V 5 bases and J 10 bases, with 12 bases left between them. CDR1 SGHNT and CDR2 YENEEA come from the germline V gene. CDR3 region: CASSPSRVSPLHF. The DNA for the CDR3 is TGTGCCAGCAGCCCGAGTCGGGTGTCACCCCTCCACTTT.

V gene TRBV14 combines with J gene TRBJ1-5; 9 positions match TRBD1. Germline V lookup: CDR1 SGHDN, CDR2 FVKESK. The CDR3 covers 13 residues. V trimming: 5 bases; J trimming: 15 bases; junction bases outside the gene matches: 11. The CDR3 here is CASSKYRDRVLHF. In DNA, the CDR3 is TGTGCCAGCAGCAAATACCGGGACAGGGTCCTGCATTTT.

The chain couples TRBV5-6 to TRBJ2-7; D ambiguous. The V gene lost 2 bases and the J gene lost 4 bases, with 19 bases spanning the gap. Germline lookup yields CDR1 SGHDT and CDR2 YYEEEE. The CDR3 covers 16 residues. CDR3 amino acids: CASSFPPGGPPYEQYF. As DNA, the CDR3 is TGTGCCAGCAGCTTCCCCCCGGGTGGTCCGCCGTACGAGCAGTACTTC. The complete variable domain, with remaining parts taken from reference TRBV5-6 and TRBJ2-7, reads DAGVTQSPTHLIKTRGQQVTLRCSPKSGHDTVSWYQQALGQGPQFIFQYYEEEERQRGNFPDRFSGHQFPNYSSELNVNALLLGDSALYLCASSFPPGGPPYEQYFGPGTRLTVT.

The V gene is TRBV29-1, the J gene TRBJ2-5, with D perhaps matching TRBD2 (5 bases). CDR1 and CDR2 (germline): SQVTM, ANQGSEA. V lost 6 bases and J 5 bases, leaving 13 bases between the germline ends. The CDR3 has 12 residues. The CDR3, as DNA: TGCAGCGTCGAGGGTTATGGTGAGACCCAGTACTTC. Translated, it gives CSVEGYGETQYF. Supplemented by reference TRBV29-1 and TRBJ2-5, the full variable domain reads SAVISQKPSRDICQRGTSLTIQCQVDSQVTMMFWYRQQPGQSLTLIATANQGSEATYESGFVIDKFPISRPNLTFSTLTVSNMSPEDSSIYLCSVEGYGETQYFGPGTRLLVL.

The gene calls are TRBV7-9 and TRBJ1-1; TRBD1 aligns across 9 bases. With 4 bases clipped from V and 3 bases from J, the junction kept 3 bases outside the gene matches. Germline V gives CDR1 SEHNR, CDR2 FQNEAQ (reference sequence). The CDR3 has 14 residues. The CDR3 spells CASSSRDRDTEAFF. Written as DNA, the CDR3 is TGTGCCAGCAGCTCCCGGGACAGGGACACTGAAGCTTTCTTT. The full variable domain, rest sourced from reference TRBV7-9 and TRBJ1-1, is DTGVSQNPRHKITKRGQNVTFRCDPISEHNRLYWYRQTLGQGPEFLTYFQNEAQLEKSRLLSDRFSAERPKGSFSTLEIQRTEQGDSAMYLCASSSRDRDTEAFFGQGTRLTVV.

This rearrangement joins TRBV12-5 to TRBJ1-6, with TRBD1 identical over 7 bases. The CDR3 totals 16 residues. With 5 bases clipped from V and 9 bases from J, the junction kept 13 bases outside the gene matches. Germline CDR1 LGHNT, CDR2 FRNRAP. The CDR3 is CASGAPQGGGGSPLHF. CDR3 in DNA: TGTGCTAGTGGTGCTCCCCAGGGGGGAGGAGGTTCACCCCTCCACTTT.

The V and J genes are TRBV6-5 and TRBJ2-7; 12 bases map to TRBD1. V lost 6 bases to trimming and J lost 5 bases; unmatched junction nucleotides: 8. The germline gives CDR1 MNHEY, CDR2 SVGAGI. The length of the CDR3 is 15 residues. CDR3 in amino acids: CASRTLGTGGDEQYF. The CDR3 nucleotides are TGTGCCAGCAGAACCTTAGGGACAGGGGGCGACGAGCAGTACTTC.

A note on this clone: The sample holds other DNA sequences that translate to the same CDR3. The rearrangement uses TRBV5-1 and TRBJ1-1; TRBD1 might be the D (5 bases). Germline CDR1 and CDR2: SGHRS and YFSETQ. The CDR3 extends over 14 amino acids. With 1 base removed from V and 1 base from J, the gap between germline ends came to 8 bases. The CDR3 protein is CASSLTGGNTEAFF. DNA for the CDR3: TGCGCCAGCAGCTTGACCGGGGGGAACACTGAAGCTTTCTTT.

V gene TRBV27 combines with J gene TRBJ1-2; 8 nucleotides agree with TRBD1. The CDR3 consists of 17 residues. V was pared by 7 bases and J by 4 bases, with 17 bases of the junction left unmatched. Germline V lookup: CDR1 MNHEY, CDR2 SMNVEV (reference sequence). The CDR3 is CASTNLAYRQGTYGYTF. The CDR3, as DNA: TGTGCCAGCACCAATCTAGCATATAGACAGGGGACCTATGGCTACACCTTC.

The V call is TRBV7-3, the J call TRBJ2-2; 7 nucleotides agree with TRBD2. This CDR3 comprises 14 residues. The V gene end was trimmed by 3 bases and the J gene end by 4 bases; junction bases not matched to a gene: 2. CDR1 and CDR2 from the germline V gene are SGHTA and FQGTGA. CDR3 sequence reads: CASSFSGGTGELFF. The DNA of the CDR3 is TGTGCCAGCAGCTTTTCGGGGGGCACCGGGGAGCTGTTTTTT.